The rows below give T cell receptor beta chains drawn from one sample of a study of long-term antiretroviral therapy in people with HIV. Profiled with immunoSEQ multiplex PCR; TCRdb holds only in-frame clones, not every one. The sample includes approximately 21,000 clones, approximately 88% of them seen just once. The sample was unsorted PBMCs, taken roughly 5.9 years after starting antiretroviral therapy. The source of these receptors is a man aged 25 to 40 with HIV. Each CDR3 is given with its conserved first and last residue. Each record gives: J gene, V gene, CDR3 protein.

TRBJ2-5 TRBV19 CASSMDWGGVETQYF
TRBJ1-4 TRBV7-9 CASSLELRTGEKLFF
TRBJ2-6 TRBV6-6 CASNGDLSSGANVLTF
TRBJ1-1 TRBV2 CASSEASGSSEAFF
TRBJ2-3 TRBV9 CASSVVGGPDTQYF
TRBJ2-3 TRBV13 CASSLIGGTDTQYF
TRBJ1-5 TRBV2 CASTTRDGPSNQPQHF
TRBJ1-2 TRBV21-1 CASSNETGNYGYTF
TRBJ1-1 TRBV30 CASNLGTTEAFF
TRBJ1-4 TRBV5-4 CASSLKGVDREKLFF
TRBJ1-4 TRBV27 CAAHEYNEKLFF
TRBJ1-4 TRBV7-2 CASSLTGTTNEKLFF
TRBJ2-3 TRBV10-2 CASSEGGTRTDTQYF
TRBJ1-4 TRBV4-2 CASSQDAPTGLREKLFF
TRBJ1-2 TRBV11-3 CASSTWGAGYGYTF
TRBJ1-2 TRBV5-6 CASSLRQGDGYTF
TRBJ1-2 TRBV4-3 CASSLRGGDGYTF
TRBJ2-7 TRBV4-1 CASSHRTGTYEQYF
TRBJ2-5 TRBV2 CASSGRVLAGGETQYF
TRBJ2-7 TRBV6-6 CASSSSTGIEQYF
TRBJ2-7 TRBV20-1 CSVTPGYEQYF
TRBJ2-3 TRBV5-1 CASAPTGTRITDTQYF
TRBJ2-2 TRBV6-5 CASSRNTGELFF
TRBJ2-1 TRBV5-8 CASSPGVSGTGGNMNEQFF
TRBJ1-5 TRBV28 CASTRDTNNQPQHF
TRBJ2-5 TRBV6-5 CASKRILRGKETQYF
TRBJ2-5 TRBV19 CASSAAGDRQTQYF
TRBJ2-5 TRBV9 CASSGGALEGRGREETQYF